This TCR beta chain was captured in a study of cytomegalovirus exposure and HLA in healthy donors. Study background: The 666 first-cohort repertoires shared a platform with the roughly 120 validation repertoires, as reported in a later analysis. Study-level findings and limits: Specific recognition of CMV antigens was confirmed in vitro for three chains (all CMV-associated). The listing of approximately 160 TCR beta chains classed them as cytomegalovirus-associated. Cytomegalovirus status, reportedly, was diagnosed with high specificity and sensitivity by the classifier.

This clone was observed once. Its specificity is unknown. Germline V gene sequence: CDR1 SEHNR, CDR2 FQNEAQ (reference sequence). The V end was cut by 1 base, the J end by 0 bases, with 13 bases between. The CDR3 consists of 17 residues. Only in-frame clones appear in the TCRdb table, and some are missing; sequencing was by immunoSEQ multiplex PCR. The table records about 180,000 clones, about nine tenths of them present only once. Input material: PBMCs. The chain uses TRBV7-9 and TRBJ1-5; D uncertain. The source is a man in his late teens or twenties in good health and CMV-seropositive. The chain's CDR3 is CASSLVSSLDSNQPQHF. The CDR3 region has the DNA TGTGCCAGCAGCTTAGTCTCTAGCCTAGATAGCAATCAGCCCCAGCATTTT.